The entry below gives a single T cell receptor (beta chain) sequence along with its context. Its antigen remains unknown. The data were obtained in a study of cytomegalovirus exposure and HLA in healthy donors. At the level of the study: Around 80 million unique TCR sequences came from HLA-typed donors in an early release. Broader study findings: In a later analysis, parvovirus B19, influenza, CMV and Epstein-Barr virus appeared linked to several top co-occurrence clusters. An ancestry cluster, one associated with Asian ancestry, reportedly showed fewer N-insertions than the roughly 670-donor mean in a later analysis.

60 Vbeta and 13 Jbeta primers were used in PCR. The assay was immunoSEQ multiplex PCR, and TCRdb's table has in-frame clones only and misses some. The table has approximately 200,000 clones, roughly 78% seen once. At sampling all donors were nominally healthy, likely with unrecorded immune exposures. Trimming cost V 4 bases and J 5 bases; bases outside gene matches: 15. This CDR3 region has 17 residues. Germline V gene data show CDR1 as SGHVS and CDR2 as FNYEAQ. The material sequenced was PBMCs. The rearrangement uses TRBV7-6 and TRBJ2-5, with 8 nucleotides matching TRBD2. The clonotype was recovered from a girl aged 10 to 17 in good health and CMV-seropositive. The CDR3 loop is CASSSRSRGEIRETQYF. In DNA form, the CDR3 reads TGTGCCAGCAGCTCTCGCTCGCGGGGGGAGATTCGGGAGACCCAGTACTTC.